This TCR beta chain was captured in a study of cytomegalovirus exposure and HLA in healthy donors. Both 60 Vbeta primers and 13 Jbeta primers went into the PCR. Repertoires were generated with immunoSEQ multiplex PCR, while TCRdb's copy carries only in-frame clones and drops some. The sample includes about 130,000 clones. Regarding the study as a whole: In a later analysis, at a false discovery rate of 0.05, roughly 18,000 TCR beta sequences were associated with HLA alleles.

Healthy bone marrow donors formed the donor group. Of note for this clone: Its specificity is not known.

The sample was PBMCs. This receptor was identified in a woman aged 55 to 70 in good health and CMV-seronegative.

CDR3 residues: CASSGPGGGYTF. The DNA for the CDR3 is TGCGCCAGCAGTGGCCCGGGGGGTGGCTACACCTTC. The rearrangement links TRBV10-2 to TRBJ1-2; D is possibly TRBD1 (5 bases). The ends were cut back, 4 bases at V and 7 bases at J, with 10 bases in the middle. The CDR3 runs to 12 residues. From germline, CDR1 is WSHSY and CDR2 SAAADI.